The 28 T cell receptor beta chains below were found in one sample sequenced in a study of T cell responses to AZD1222 COVID-19 vaccine. Measured with immunoSEQ multiplex PCR; TCRdb has only the in-frame clones, and not every one. The sample includes roughly 200,000 clones, 92% of them seen just once. Sequencing used peripheral blood, obtained on day 0 of AZD1222 vaccination. These receptors all stem from an adult in good health.

V gene TRBV19 combines with J gene TRBJ2-2; a weak D match, TRBD2 (6 bases). CDR3 size: 14 residues. V lost 6 bases and J lost 5, with 13 bases in between. Germline V gives CDR1 LNHDA, CDR2 SQIVND (reference sequence). Written as DNA, the CDR3 is TGTGCCAGTAGAAGGGGCGCGGGAACCGGGGAGCTGTTTTTT. Amino acid sequence: CASRRGAGTGELFF.

The chain uses TRBV7-2 and TRBJ1-2; the D is unclear. This CDR3 region has 12 residues. The V and J ends lost 0 bases and 5 bases respectively, with 4 bases between them. Looked up from germline, CDR1 is SGHTA and CDR2 is FQGNSA. This CDR3 reads CASSLALYGYTF. The CDR3 coding sequence is TGTGCCAGCAGCTTAGCGCTTTATGGCTACACCTTC.

The V and J genes are TRBV28 and TRBJ2-7, with D possibly matching TRBD1 (6 bases). Germline CDR1 is MDHEN and CDR2 is SYDVKM. The CDR3 extends over 14 amino acids. V was pared by 5 bases and J by 4 bases, with 15 bases between. In DNA form, the CDR3 reads TGTGCCAGCAGTCATCAACAGGGCAGGTACGAGCAGTACTTC. Its protein is CASSHQQGRYEQYF.

The chain has TRBV3-1 (or the pseudogene TRBV3-2) and TRBJ1-4, with unresolved D. Trimming pared 8 bases from V and 0 bases from J, leaving 13 bases between. Per the germline V gene, CDR1 is LGHDT and CDR2 is YNNKEL (reference sequence). CDR3 size: 15 residues. The chain's CDR3 is CASSNPRATNEKLFF. The CDR3 DNA is TGTGCCAGCTCCAACCCCCGCGCAACTAATGAAAAACTGTTTTTT.

This clone was found once. Written as DNA, the CDR3 is TGTGCCAGCAGTTCCACAGTCTCTGGAAACACCATATATTTT. Translating it yields CASSSTVSGNTIYF. The rearrangement joins TRBV6-5 to TRBJ1-3; D unclear. CDR1 is MNHEY and CDR2 is SVGAGI in the germline V gene. Deletions cut 4 bases from V and 0 bases from J, with 7 bases between. The CDR3 extends over 14 amino acids.

The V call is TRBV15, the J call TRBJ1-2; 9 bases map to TRBD1. Trimming took 0 bases from V and 5 from J; bases not matched to a gene: 7. In germline, CDR1 is LNHNV, CDR2 YYDKDF (reference sequence). The CDR3 loop spans 16 amino acids. CDR3 in DNA: TGTGCCACCAGCAGAGACCCGGGACAGGGAAGTTATGGCTACACCTTC. It encodes CATSRDPGQGSYGYTF.

The V call is TRBV7-9, the J call TRBJ1-5; D may be TRBD1 (5 bases). CDR1 is SEHNR, CDR2 FQNEAQ, per germline (reference sequence). This CDR3 contains 13 residues. V was clipped by 5 bases and J by 6 bases, with 11 bases between them. The DNA for the CDR3 is TGTGCCAGCAGCACAGGAGTTAGTCAGCCCCAGCATTTT. Amino acid sequence: CASSTGVSQPQHF.

The CDR3 region has the DNA TGTGCCAGCAGTTACTCGAGGACAGGGTATGAAGCTTTCTTT. Its translation: CASSYSRTGYEAFF. V and J are TRBV6-2 or TRBV6-3 and TRBJ1-1, with TRBD1 matching 8 bases. The V and J ends lost 0 bases and 7 bases, in that order; junction bases with no gene match: 4. The CDR3 contains 14 residues. Germline CDR1 reads MNHEY; CDR2 reads SVGEGT.

The chain links TRBV11-2 to TRBJ1-5; unclear D gene. Trimming pared 0 bases from V and 2 bases from J, leaving 5 bases between. CDR3 length: 14 residues. CDR1 and CDR2 (germline): SGHAT, FQNNGV. The CDR3 reads CASSLEGRNQPQHF. As DNA, the CDR3 is TGTGCCAGCAGCTTAGAGGGTCGCAATCAGCCCCAGCATTTT.

This clone was counted a single time. The genes are TRBV24-1 and TRBJ2-5; no definite D call. The V gene lost 2 bases and the J gene lost 5 bases, with 14 bases spanning the gap. Germline loops: CDR1 KGHDR, CDR2 SFDVKD. The CDR3 sequence is 15 residues long. CDR3 coding DNA: TGTGCCACCAGTGATTCCGGGTCTAATGGGGAGACCCAGTACTTC. As protein: CATSDSGSNGETQYF.

The genes are TRBV6-5 and TRBJ2-1, with TRBD2 matching over 7 bases. J lost 8 bases, V lost 4 bases, and 5 bases had no gene match. Germline-derived CDR1 and CDR2 are MNHEY and SVGAGI. The CDR3 contains 13 residues. The CDR3 is CASSLGRDHEQFF. In DNA form, the CDR3 reads TGTGCCAGCAGTTTGGGGAGGGACCATGAGCAGTTCTTC.

The chain employs TRBV4-3 and TRBJ2-1, with D perhaps TRBD2 (7 bases). The CDR3 runs to 15 residues. V was cut by 1 base and J by 9 bases, with 16 bases left in between. The V gene's germline CDR1 is LGHNA and CDR2 YSLEER. The CDR3 reads CASSQGQGGAGEQFF. In DNA form, the CDR3 reads TGCGCCAGCAGCCAAGGACAAGGGGGGGCGGGTGAGCAGTTCTTC.

The chain carries TRBV12-3 or TRBV12-4 and TRBJ1-2; 9 bases line up with TRBD1. Losses at the gene ends were 6 bases for V and 6 bases for J; bases not matched to a gene: 5. This CDR3 is built from 13 residues. The CDR3 region has the DNA TGTGCCAGCAGCTTACAGGGGGCTCATGGCTACACCTTC. Encoded protein: CASSLQGAHGYTF.

The gene calls are TRBV5-1 and TRBJ2-5; D is uncertain. V lost 0 bases to trimming and J lost 1 base, with 7 bases between them. From germline, CDR1 is SGHRS and CDR2 YFSETQ. The CDR3 length is 14 residues. The CDR3 protein is CASSLGGSQETQYF. DNA for the CDR3: TGCGCCAGCAGCTTGGGCGGTAGCCAAGAGACCCAGTACTTC.

This chain joins TRBV2 and TRBJ2-7, with 8 nucleotides matching TRBD1. CDR3 size: 15 residues. Germline-derived CDR1 and CDR2 are SNHLY and FYNNEI. The V and J ends lost 3 bases and 6 bases, in that order; junction bases with no gene match: 10. CDR3 nucleotides: TGTGCCAGCAGTGATCCGAACAGGGGGTTTTTCGAGCAGTACTTC. Its translation: CASSDPNRGFFEQYF.

The chain carries TRBV7-2 and TRBJ1-2, with 7 bases that match TRBD1. With V trimmed by 1 base and J by 5 bases, 10 bases remained unmatched. The CDR3 spans 16 residues. The germline V gene encodes CDR1 SGHTA and CDR2 FQGNSA. This CDR3 reads CASSLDPPTGRYGYTF. In DNA, the CDR3 is TGTGCCAGCAGCTTAGATCCCCCGACAGGGAGGTATGGCTACACCTTC.

The chain combines TRBV3-1 (or the pseudogene TRBV3-2) with TRBJ1-4; D not resolved. This CDR3 is 14 amino acids long. The V gene lost 2 bases and the J gene lost 7 bases, with 11 bases spanning the gap. Germline V gene sequence: CDR1 LGHDT, CDR2 YNNKEL (reference sequence). CDR3 region: CASSQSARAEKLFF. The CDR3 region has the DNA TGTGCCAGCAGCCAATCCGCGAGAGCTGAAAAACTGTTTTTT.

This clone was observed once. V is TRBV6-5 and J is TRBJ2-2, with 7 bases lining up with TRBD1. This CDR3 contains 15 residues. The junction had 6 bases not matched to a gene; V was cut back by 1 base and J by 7 bases. Germline CDR1 and CDR2: MNHEY and SVGAGI. In DNA, the CDR3 is TGTGCCAGCAGTTACTTTACAGGGGTGAACGGGGAGCTGTTTTTT. Protein sequence: CASSYFTGVNGELFF.

The chain recombines TRBV7-2 with TRBJ1-6, with D maybe TRBD1 (6 bases). This CDR3 contains 12 residues. Germline CDR1 SGHTA, CDR2 FQGNSA. Trimming removed 5 bases at V and 10 bases at J, with 9 bases between. For the CDR3, the DNA is TGTGCCAGCAGCCTTACAGGGTCACCCCTCCACTTT. Its translation: CASSLTGSPLHF.

The chain combines TRBV3-1 (or the pseudogene TRBV3-2) with TRBJ2-1, with 9 positions matching TRBD2. The V gene end was trimmed by 2 bases and the J gene end by 8 bases; junction bases not matched to a gene: 7. Germline V gene lookup returns CDR1 LGHDT and CDR2 YNNKEL (reference sequence). This CDR3 spans 15 amino acids. The CDR3 region has the DNA TGTGCCAGCAGCCAACTTAGCGGGGGTCTGCATGAGCAGTTCTTC. Amino acid sequence: CASSQLSGGLHEQFF.

The J gene is TRBJ2-2, the V gene TRBV7-9; 7 bases map to TRBD1. The V gene end was trimmed by 0 bases and the J gene end by 2 bases; junction bases not matched to a gene: 3. Germline V lookup: CDR1 SEHNR, CDR2 FQNEAQ (reference sequence). CDR3 length: 16 amino acids. The CDR3 protein is CASSLADRDNTGELFF. DNA for the CDR3: TGTGCCAGCAGCTTAGCCGACAGGGATAACACCGGGGAGCTGTTTTTT.

The chain employs TRBV7-2 and TRBJ2-5; D possibly corresponds to TRBD1 (6 bases). The CDR3 is made up of 14 amino acids. The V and J ends lost 2 bases and 7 bases respectively, with 14 bases between them. Per the germline V gene, CDR1 is SGHTA and CDR2 is FQGNSA. CDR3 region: CASSLLQGAGTQYF. CDR3 nucleotides: TGTGCCAGCAGCTTATTACAGGGCGCGGGGACCCAGTACTTC.

V and J are TRBV19 and TRBJ1-4; no clear D. CDR1 is LNHDA, CDR2 SQIVND, per germline (reference sequence). The CDR3 extends over 15 amino acids. The ends were cut back, 6 bases at V and 0 bases at J, with 11 bases in the middle. CDR3 nucleotides: TGTGCCAGTAGGGTGTCGGCTGCAACTAATGAAAAACTGTTTTTT. The encoded protein is CASRVSAATNEKLFF.

This rearrangement joins TRBV7-2 to TRBJ2-7, with 8 positions matching TRBD1. This CDR3 region has 13 residues. Germline V CDR1 and CDR2: SGHTA, FQGNSA. V was pared by 6 bases and J by 6 bases, with 7 bases of the junction left unmatched. Written as DNA, the CDR3 is TGTGCCAGCAGGCCGACAGGGGTAGGCGAGCAGTACTTC. It is translated as CASRPTGVGEQYF.

The chain links TRBV5-1 to TRBJ1-6, with D possibly TRBD1 on 5 matching bases. Germline CDR1 reads SGHRS; CDR2 reads YFSETQ. Trimming took off 4 bases at V and 5 bases at J, with 10 bases between the two ends. The CDR3 is made up of 14 amino acids. The CDR3 region has the DNA TGCGCCAGCAGCCGGTCGGGGCATAATTCACCCCTCCACTTT. It codes for CASSRSGHNSPLHF. The entire variable domain, with the rest obtained from reference TRBV5-1 and TRBJ1-6, is as follows: KAGVTQTPRYLIKTRGQQVTLSCSPISGHRSVSWYQQTPGQGLQFLFEYFSETQRNKGNFPGRFSGRQFSNSRSEMNVSTLELGDSALYLCASSRSGHNSPLHFGNGTRLTVT.

The V and J genes are TRBV10-3 and TRBJ2-2; the D gene is possibly TRBD1 (5 bases). Between the trimmed V and J ends, which lost 8 bases and 0 bases, there was a span of 28 bases. The CDR3 has 20 residues. The germline V gene has CDR1 ENHRY and CDR2 SYGVKD. As DNA, the CDR3 is TGTGCCATCCGTGTCGGCGAGTTAGGGGATTACTTCGCGAACACCGGGGAGCTGTTTTTT. This sequence encodes CAIRVGELGDYFANTGELFF.

The V gene is TRBV9, the J gene TRBJ2-7; TRBD2 might be the D (6 bases). The germline V and J ends were trimmed by 0 bases and 6 bases, with 10 bases remaining between them. The CDR3 spans 13 residues. CDR1 SGDLS and CDR2 YYNGEE come from the germline V gene. This CDR3 is CASSVVQGGEQYF. In nucleotides, the CDR3 is TGTGCCAGCAGCGTAGTTCAGGGAGGCGAGCAGTACTTC.

The CDR3: CASREEGLNSPLHF. CDR3 in DNA: TGTGCCAGCAGGGAGGAAGGCCTTAATTCACCCCTCCACTTT. The rearrangement uses TRBV6-5 and TRBJ1-6; D is unresolved. Germline loops: CDR1 MNHEY, CDR2 SVGAGI. The length of the CDR3 is 14 residues. Trimming took 6 bases from V and 6 from J, leaving 12 bases between them.